These 3 T cell receptor beta chains were all obtained from the same sample, sequenced in a study of blood T cell repertoires in COVID-19. Method: immunoSEQ multiplex PCR; TCRdb's copy keeps in-frame clones and lacks some. The table has 150,000 to 200,000 clones, roughly 93% seen once; the top ten hold 3.5% to 5%. Sequencing was carried out using peripheral blood. These receptors all come from a woman aged 45-65 years with acute or convalescent COVID-19.

DNA for the CDR3: TGTGCCAGCAGCCCTGGCCGGGTTAATCAGCCCCAGCATTTT. Its protein product is CASSPGRVNQPQHF. J is TRBJ1-5 and V is TRBV5-5; D call uncertain. This CDR3 contains 14 residues. With 4 bases removed from V and 4 bases from J, the gap between germline ends came to 12 bases. In germline, CDR1 is SGHKS, CDR2 YYEKEE (reference sequence).

The chain combines TRBV5-1 with TRBJ1-6, with 11 bases identical to TRBD1. The CDR3 covers 14 residues. Germline-derived CDR1 and CDR2 are SGHRS and YFSETQ. J was trimmed by 9 bases and V by 5 bases; bases with no gene match: 4. The CDR3: CASSSGTGGSPLHF. The DNA for the CDR3 is TGCGCCAGCAGTTCCGGGACAGGGGGTTCACCCCTCCACTTT.

The chain has TRBV15 and TRBJ1-5; 7 bases match TRBD1. V shed 5 bases, J shed 3 bases, and the junction held 4 bases outside the gene matches. The V gene's germline CDR1 is LNHNV and CDR2 YYDKDF (reference sequence). This CDR3 is 14 amino acids long. The CDR3 nucleotides read TGTGCCACCAGCTTAGGGGGCCCCAATCAGCCCCAGCATTTT. This gives the protein CATSLGGPNQPQHF.